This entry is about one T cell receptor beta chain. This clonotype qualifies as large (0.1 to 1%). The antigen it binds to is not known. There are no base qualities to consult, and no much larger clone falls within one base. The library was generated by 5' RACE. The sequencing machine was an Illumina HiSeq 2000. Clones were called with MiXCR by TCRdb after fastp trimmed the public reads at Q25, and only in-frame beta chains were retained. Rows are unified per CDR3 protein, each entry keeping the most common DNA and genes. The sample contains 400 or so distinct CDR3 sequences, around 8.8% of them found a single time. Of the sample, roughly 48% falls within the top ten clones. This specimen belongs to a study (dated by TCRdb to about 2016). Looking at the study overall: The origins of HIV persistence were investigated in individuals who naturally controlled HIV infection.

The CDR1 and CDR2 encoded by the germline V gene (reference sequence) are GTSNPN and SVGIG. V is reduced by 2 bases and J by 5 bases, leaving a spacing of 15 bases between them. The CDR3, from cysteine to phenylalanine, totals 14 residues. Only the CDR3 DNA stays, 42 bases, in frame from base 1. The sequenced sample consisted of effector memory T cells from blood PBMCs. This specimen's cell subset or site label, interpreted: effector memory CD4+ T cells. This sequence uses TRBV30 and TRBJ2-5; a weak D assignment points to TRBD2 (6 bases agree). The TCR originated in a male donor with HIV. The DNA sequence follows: TGTGCCTGGAGTAAAGGGGCAGGGAGGGAGACCCAGTACTTC. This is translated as CAWSKGAGRETQYF.